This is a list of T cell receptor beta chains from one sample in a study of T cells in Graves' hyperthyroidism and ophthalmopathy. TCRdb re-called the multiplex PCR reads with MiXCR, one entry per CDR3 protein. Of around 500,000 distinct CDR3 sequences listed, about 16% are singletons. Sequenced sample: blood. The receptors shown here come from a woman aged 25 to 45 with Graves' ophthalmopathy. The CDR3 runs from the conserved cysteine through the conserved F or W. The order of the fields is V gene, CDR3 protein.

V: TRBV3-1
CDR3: CASSQEGRSNYGYTF

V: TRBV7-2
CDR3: CASSLAESYEQYF

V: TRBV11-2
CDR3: CASSLDLTGQYF

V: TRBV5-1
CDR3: CASSLAQGRQYEQYF

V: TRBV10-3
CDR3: CAISSDEKLFF

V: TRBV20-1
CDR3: CSARDSRGTSGSGDEQFF

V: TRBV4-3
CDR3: CASSQGLDAYEQYF

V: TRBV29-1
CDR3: CSVEKGHLPYEQYF

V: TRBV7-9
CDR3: CASSFGDLEQFF

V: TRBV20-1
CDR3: CSASMGGFREQYF

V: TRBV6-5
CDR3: CASSYRGTVSDIQYF

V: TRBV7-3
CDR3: CASSLLQGYEQYF

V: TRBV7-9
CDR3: CASSLDGRGSETQYF

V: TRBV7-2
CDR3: CASSPSPGRNTEAFF

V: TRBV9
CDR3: CASSFRGPPGELFF

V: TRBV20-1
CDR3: CSARDTGRTEAFF